Detailed here is one T cell receptor (beta chain). Its recognized antigen is unknown. For each CD8+ T cell subset, flow sorting was done in triplicate, and a few hundred thousand cells per subset went directly into RLT lysis buffer. To keep memory contaminants out, a stringent definition of naive CD8+ T cells was applied: CD45RO-CCR7+CD27+CD95-. Peripheral blood mononuclear cells were isolated from buffy coats by standard density gradient centrifugation. Naive CXCR3-negative and CXCR3-positive CD8+ T cells were flow-sorted on a FACSAria III. Total RNA was extracted from sorted cells with an RNeasy Mini Kit. Sequenced using a NextSeq 550. The Human TCR Profiling Kit (MiLaboratory) was used to make UMI-labeled 5' RACE TRB cDNA libraries. The full amount of extracted RNA was used for cDNA synthesis, and the full amount of resulting cDNA was used for PCR amplification. The libraries were made side by side, with each library going through the same number of PCR cycles. The study's processing was this. With a minimum of two reads required per UMI, MIGEC and MiXCR pulled out about 50,000 +/- 9,200 unique UMI-labeled TRB cDNA molecules from each library. On average, about 40,000 +/- 10,000 functional in-frame TRB CDR3 nucleotide clonotypes lacking stop codons were found per library. After downsampling to 5000 UMI-labeled TRB molecules per sample, diversity metrics such as normalized Shannon-Wiener and Chao1 were calculated in VDJtools. VDJtools computed clonotype-size-weighted physicochemical properties of the central five CDR3 residues: interaction energy, strength, volume and Kidera factor 4. TCRdb reprocessed the public reads and reports one entry per CDR3 protein sequence, without DNA. TCRdb assigned the V and J calls; the authors' analysis was not used. The sample table gives some 60,000 distinct CDR3 sequences. Less than 0.65% of the sample is held by the ten biggest clonotypes.

This sample was included in a study of CXCR3-negative and CXCR3-positive naive CD8 T cells (dated by TCRdb to about 2019). General notes on the study: In total, some 130 million TRB reads were obtained, or roughly 1.5 +/- 0.3 million reads per library. The diversity and physicochemical repertoire analyses included 11 donors pooled from two independent experiments. TRBV-TRBJ cluster analysis included naive subsets from roughly 5 donors and memory cells from 3 donors.

The germline V gene gives CDR1 as LGHNA and CDR2 as YSLEER. Spanning cysteine to phenylalanine, the CDR3 consists of 15 amino acids. No DNA is listed. The paper's findings and limits, for the study overall: TRB CDR3s from CXCR3-positive naive cells showed higher hydrophobicity (lower Kidera factor 4), lower energy, and higher strength and volume indices than CXCR3-negative naive cells. Freshly isolated PBMCs were used for most assays because CXCR3 expression partially decreased after cryopreservation. Comparably high repertoire diversity was found in both naive subsets, whereas much lower repertoire diversity was found in memory CD8+ T cells. Naive CXCR3-negative and CXCR3-positive cells from the same donor showed similar TRBV-TRBJ usage, whereas memory cells showed distinct patterns. Surface CD5, linked to self-reactivity in mice, was comparable between naive subsets; TCR interaction strength was therefore also inferred from TRB CDR3 physicochemical properties.

Recombination linked TRBV4-3 to TRBJ1-4; the D gene TCRdb calls, TRBD1, cannot be checked with no DNA. The TCR comes from a human donor in good health. Some clones in this sample may be carry-over from other donors' samples. Sequencing input: naive CXCR3+ CD8+ T cells from blood. The cell subset or site label here, explained by the study, means: CD45RO-CCR7+CD27+CD95- naive CD8+ T cells expressing CXCR3 (TNR3+). The CDR3 region has the sequence CASSQDGGTNEKLFF.